This entry is about one TCR beta chain. The sample is drawn from a study of identical twins. V lost 1 base to trimming and J lost 8 bases, with 11 bases between them. The CDR3 runs 13 residues. Germline V CDR1 and CDR2: DFQATT, SNEGSKA (reference sequence). A template switching step contributed a universal primer site, while unique molecular identifiers were present in the cDNA. TCRdb itself ran the 5' RACE reads through MiXCR, one entry per CDR3 protein. The sample lists about 470,000 distinct CDR3 sequences, roughly a quarter seen once, with around 3% in the top ten. Separately, the same data were catalogued under a study of T cells expressing NK-cell markers. That work states: HCMV seropositivity marked most of the eight sequenced donors; one was seronegative. A range of about 1.0-8% of CD8+ T cells consisted of dominant NKG2C+ clonotypes in more than five donors. The leading position in the CD3+CD56-NKG2C+ fraction of four donors also went to these clonotypes.

Source material: CD4+ T cells sorted from blood. V gene TRBV20-1 combines with J gene TRBJ1-4; tentative D call: TRBD1 (5 bases). The clonotype originates from a young woman in good health. CDR3 sequence (DNA): TGCAGTGCTAGAGCGGGGGTTCGGGAAAAACTGTTTTTT. It translates to CSARAGVREKLFF.